Listed below are T cell receptor beta chains from one sample, sequenced in a study of shared clonotypes between healthy human individuals. Libraries were prepared by immunoSEQ multiplex PCR; TCRdb keeps only in-frame clonotypes and omits some of them. The data show over a million clones, 60% to 80% seen once. Sequenced: memory CD4+ T cells sorted from blood. The receptors stem from a man younger than 35 in good health. CDR3s include the opening cysteine and the closing phenylalanine or tryptophan. The D gene is left open where the match is weak. Clone size, where shown, is once, few, many, or a class for clones that have expanded.

d_gene	v_gene	j_gene	abundance	CDR3aa	CDR3nt
TRBD1	TRBV12-5	TRBJ1-2	NA	CASGLVSGGNHYGYTF	TGTGCTAGTGGTTTGGTATCAGGGGGGAATCACTATGGCTACACCTTC
TRBD1	TRBV7-8	TRBJ2-7	NA	CASSLTIDRVVEQYF	TGTGCCAGCAGCTTAACTATAGACAGGGTGGTCGAGCAGTACTTC
NA	TRBV2	TRBJ1-2	NA	CASRDRNYGYTF	TGTGCCAGCAGGGACAGAAACTATGGCTACACCTTC
TRBD1	TRBV7-9	TRBJ2-3	NA	CASSHDGAGGRLGTQYF	TGTGCCAGCAGCCACGACGGGGCAGGGGGCCGTTTGGGTACGCAGTATTTT
NA	TRBV2	TRBJ1-3	NA	CASTGSSGNTIYF	TGTGCCAGCACCGGTAGCTCTGGAAACACCATATATTTT
NA	TRBV19	TRBJ2-2	NA	CASSLGTPGTGELFF	TGTGCCAGTAGTCTGGGGACTCCCGGAACCGGGGAGCTGTTTTTT
TRBD1	TRBV5-1	TRBJ1-1	NA	CASSRTGLSSTEAFF	TGCGCCAGCAGCCGGACAGGGCTCTCGAGCACTGAAGCTTTCTTT
NA	TRBV10-3	TRBJ2-2	NA	CAISGAGPQRGELFF	TGTGCCATCAGTGGTGCCGGGCCTCAGAGAGGGGAGCTGTTTTTT
NA	TRBV19	TRBJ1-5	NA	CASSMYSTAEGPQHF	TGTGCCAGTAGTATGTATTCGACGGCAGAAGGGCCCCAGCATTTT
NA	TRBV10-3	TRBJ2-1	NA	CAIRQGWGEQFF	TGTGCCATCAGACAGGGTTGGGGTGAGCAGTTCTTC
NA	TRBV11-2	TRBJ1-1	few	CASSQQAPEAFF	TGTGCCAGCAGTCAACAGGCCCCTGAAGCTTTCTTT
TRBD1	TRBV6-5	TRBJ1-5	NA	CASSLRGLQPQHF	TGTGCCAGCAGCCTCAGGGGGCTTCAGCCCCAGCATTTT
NA	TRBV19	TRBJ1-1	NA	CASSYGDGTEAFF	TGTGCCAGTAGTTACGGAGACGGCACTGAAGCTTTCTTT
NA	TRBV7-9	TRBJ2-6	NA	CASSFSRGTGANVLTF	TGTGCCAGCAGCTTTTCACGGGGGACTGGGGCCAACGTCCTGACTTTC
NA	TRBV19	TRBJ2-5	once	CASKSRFVGETQYF	TGTGCCAGTAAGAGTCGGTTTGTTGGAGAGACCCAGTACTTC
NA	TRBV29-1	TRBJ2-4	NA	CSVEQLLAKNIQYF	TGCAGCGTTGAACAGCTTCTAGCCAAAAACATTCAGTACTTC
TRBD2	TRBV11-1	TRBJ2-7	once	CASSSGLAGGLHF	TGTGCCAGCAGCTCGGGACTAGCGGGGGGGCTACACTTC
TRBD1	TRBV7-6	TRBJ1-6	NA	CASSFGTGGNSPLHF	TGTGCCAGCAGCTTCGGGACAGGGGGTAATTCACCCCTCCACTTT
NA	TRBV27	TRBJ1-2	NA	CASSASQAVVAGYTF	TGTGCCAGCAGTGCCTCACAGGCGGTGGTAGCTGGCTACACCTTC
NA	TRBV5-1	TRBJ2-2	once	CASSFQGGNTGELFF	TGCGCCAGCAGCTTTCAGGGCGGGAACACCGGGGAGCTGTTTTTT
NA	TRBV7-2	TRBJ1-5	NA	CASSSETGQPQHF	TGTGCCAGCAGCTCCGAGACAGGTCAGCCCCAGCATTTT
NA	TRBV7-2	TRBJ1-2	NA	CASSLEGGVPSYGYTF	TGTGCCAGCAGCTTAGAGGGCGGGGTCCCCTCCTATGGCTACACCTTC
TRBD1	TRBV29-1	TRBJ2-7	NA	CSGTGAIRYF	TGCAGCGGGACAGGGGCGATTCGGTACTTC
TRBD1	TRBV5-4	TRBJ1-2	NA	CASSLAGGSANYGYTF	TGTGCCAGCAGCTTGGCAGGGGGCAGTGCTAACTATGGCTACACCTTC
NA	TRBV28	TRBJ2-5	NA	CASSPPRGRPETQYF	TGTGCCAGCAGTCCTCCCCGGGGGAGGCCGGAGACCCAGTACTTC
TRBD1	TRBV18	TRBJ1-2	NA	CASSPARGTGVDGYTF	TGTGCCAGCTCACCTGCCAGAGGGACAGGGGTTGACGGCTACACCTTC
TRBD2	TRBV10-3	TRBJ2-5	once	CAISVGLAGGLVETQYF	TGTGCCATCAGTGTTGGACTAGCGGGGGGGCTGGTGGAGACCCAGTACTTC
NA	TRBV11-1	TRBJ2-3	NA	CASSLTDGPSTDTQYF	TGTGCCAGCAGCTTGACGGATGGACCTAGCACAGATACGCAGTATTTT
TRBD2	TRBV30	TRBJ2-3	NA	CAWDPGTSGRGDTQYF	TGTGCCTGGGATCCCGGGACTAGCGGGAGGGGAGATACGCAGTATTTT
NA	TRBV27	TRBJ2-7	NA	CASSLGGWSYEQYF	TGTGCCAGCAGTTTGGGCGGTTGGTCCTACGAGCAGTACTTC
NA	TRBV5-1	TRBJ2-5	NA	CASSELTLSKTQYF	TGCGCCAGCAGTGAACTAACCCTATCAAAGACCCAGTACTTC
TRBD1	TRBV6-6	TRBJ2-7	NA	CASRRQGSGEQYF	TGTGCCAGCAGGCGACAGGGGTCTGGCGAGCAGTACTTC
NA	TRBV7-9	TRBJ2-7	NA	CASSFLYEQYF	TGTGCCAGCAGCTTTCTCTACGAGCAGTACTTC
TRBD1	TRBV5-1	TRBJ2-6	once	CASRPIAGTGGAGANVLTF	TGCGCCAGCAGACCGATAGCTGGGACAGGGGGAGCTGGGGCCAACGTCCTGACTTTC
NA	TRBV7-2	TRBJ2-1	NA	CASSLRNYNEQFF	TGTGCCAGCAGCTTAAGGAACTACAATGAGCAGTTCTTC
NA	TRBV10-3	TRBJ1-4	NA	CATRTESTNEKLFF	TGTGCCACCAGGACAGAGTCAACTAATGAAAAACTGTTTTTT
TRBD1	TRBV7-2	TRBJ2-7	NA	CASSLNRDRAYEQYF	TGTGCCAGCAGCCTCAACCGGGACAGGGCGTACGAGCAGTACTTC
NA	TRBV5-6	TRBJ1-5	NA	CASSEGLSYNQPQHF	TGTGCCAGCAGTGAAGGGCTCTCATACAATCAGCCCCAGCATTTT
NA	TRBV7-9	TRBJ2-3	NA	CASSSAADTQYF	TGTGCCAGCAGCAGCGCCGCAGATACGCAGTATTTT
NA	TRBV2	TRBJ1-5	NA	CASSASEGGAQHF	TGTGCCAGCAGTGCAAGCGAGGGAGGAGCCCAGCATTTT
NA	TRBV29-1	TRBJ2-2	NA	CSVEDKSGNTGELFF	TGCAGCGTTGAAGATAAGTCAGGGAACACCGGGGAGCTGTTTTTT